This passage covers 14 T cell receptor beta chains from one sample sequenced in a study of cytomegalovirus exposure and HLA in healthy donors. PCR amplification relied on 60 Vbeta primers (plus 13 Jbeta primers). Generated by immunoSEQ multiplex PCR, the TCRdb table keeps only in-frame clones and is missing some. The sample gives approximately 50,000 clones, around 81% of which show up once; 8% to 8.5% is in the top ten. The sequenced sample was PBMCs. These receptors all stem from a man aged 30 to 45 in good health and CMV-seropositive.

This sequence joins TRBV18 and TRBJ1-4; the D is unclear. The germline V gene has CDR1 KGHSH and CDR2 LQKENI. The CDR3 consists of 14 residues. V was shortened by 0 bases and J by 8 bases, with 10 bases between the two germline ends. The CDR3 region has the DNA TGTGCCAGCTCACCACCGGAGCAGCGGGAAAAACTGTTTTTT. Protein sequence: CASSPPEQREKLFF.

V usage is TRBV29-1 and J usage is TRBJ1-4, with TRBD1 matching over 10 bases. V shed 7 bases, J shed 14 bases, and the junction held 16 bases outside the gene matches. The CDR3 is 14 amino acids. Germline V gene data show CDR1 as SQVTM and CDR2 as ANQGSEA. The CDR3: CSADAGTGDGFLFF. The CDR3 DNA is TGCAGCGCGGACGCCGGGACAGGGGATGGTTTTCTGTTTTTT.

This chain links TRBV15 with TRBJ1-2; 9 bases line up with TRBD1. The CDR3 runs to 14 residues. The V gene end was trimmed by 3 bases and the J gene end by 7 bases; junction bases not matched to a gene: 6. In germline, CDR1 is LNHNV, CDR2 YYDKDF (reference sequence). CDR3 DNA: TGTGCCACCAGCAGGTTACGGGGACAGGGTGGCTACACCTTC. This translates into CATSRLRGQGGYTF. The full variable domain, in which reference TRBV15 and TRBJ1-2 provide the parts outside the CDR3, is DAMVIQNPRYQVTQFGKPVTLSCSQTLNHNVMYWYQQKSSQAPKLLFHYYDKDFNNEADTPDNFQSRRPNTSFCFLDIRSPGLGDTAMYLCATSRLRGQGGYTFGSGTRLTVV.

J is TRBJ2-7 and V is TRBV19; 10 bases align to TRBD1. The CDR3 contains 15 residues. V shed 6 bases, J shed 3 bases, and the junction held 8 bases outside the gene matches. Per germline, CDR1 LNHDA and CDR2 SQIVND (reference sequence). CDR3 sequence reads: CASSPRQGANYEQYF. The CDR3 DNA reads as TGTGCCAGTAGCCCCCGACAGGGGGCGAACTACGAGCAGTACTTC.

This clone was picked up a small number of times. The chain employs TRBV6-6 and TRBJ2-5; D not certain. The DNA end is a closer match to TRBJ2-7, so the J assignment may be wrong. The CDR3 is 11 residues long. The V gene's germline CDR1 is MNHNY and CDR2 SVGAGI (reference sequence). The CDR3 nucleotides are TGTGCCAGCAGCCTCGACTACGAGCAGTACTTC. It codes for CASSLDYEQYF.

This sequence joins TRBV19 and TRBJ1-2; D remains ambiguous. The CDR3 is 16 amino acids. CDR1 is LNHDA and CDR2 is SQIVND in the germline V gene (reference sequence). V lost 2 bases to trimming and J lost 0 bases, with 13 bases between them. The CDR3 region is CASSIIGRRSNYGYTF. The DNA of the CDR3 is TGTGCCAGTAGTATAATCGGCCGGCGGTCTAACTATGGCTACACCTTC.

The J gene is TRBJ2-7, the V gene TRBV6-1; unclear D gene. Trimming pared 4 bases from V and 4 bases from J, leaving 5 bases between. The CDR3 length is 11 residues. CDR1 MNHNS and CDR2 SASEGT come from the germline V gene. CDR3 in amino acids: CASSGAYEQYF. The DNA for the CDR3 is TGTGCCAGCAGTGGGGCGTACGAGCAGTACTTC.

This clone was detected only once. This chain links TRBV9 with TRBJ1-5; D is perhaps TRBD1 (5 bases). The length of the CDR3 is 15 residues. V was cut by 4 bases and J by 4 bases, with 15 bases left in between. CDR1 is SGDLS, CDR2 YYNGEE, per germline. The CDR3 region has the DNA TGTGCCAGCAGCTTGAGCGGGACGGGTAATCAGCCCCAGCATTTT. Its translation is CASSLSGTGNQPQHF.

This clone is a singleton in its sample. The rearrangement uses TRBV5-5 and TRBJ2-7; D not certain. CDR3 size: 13 residues. The germline gives CDR1 SGHKS, CDR2 YYEKEE (reference sequence). Trimming left V 1 base short and J 3 bases short, with 8 bases between. The CDR3 DNA reads TGTGCCAGCAGCTTGACAGACGGCTACGAGCAGTACTTC. It translates to CASSLTDGYEQYF.

The chain is built from TRBV9 and TRBJ1-4; tentatively, D is TRBD1 (6 bases). From germline, CDR1 is SGDLS and CDR2 YYNGEE. V lost 2 bases to trimming and J lost 5 bases, with 10 bases between them. The CDR3 is made up of 14 amino acids. The CDR3 region is CASSVGQGNEKLFF. The CDR3 region has the DNA TGTGCCAGCAGCGTTGGTCAGGGGAATGAAAAACTGTTTTTT.

The CDR3 reads CASSRTENTEAFF. DNA for the CDR3: TGTGCCAGCAGCCGCACAGAGAACACTGAAGCTTTCTTT. The gene calls are TRBV6-5 and TRBJ1-1; D remains unclear. V was cut by 6 bases and J by 1 base, with 9 bases left in between. Germline assignment: CDR1 MNHEY and CDR2 SVGAGI. The CDR3 totals 13 residues.

The rearrangement links TRBV5-4 to TRBJ1-2, with TRBD1 as a possible D gene (6 bases). The CDR3 contains 15 residues. Trimming stripped 2 bases from V and 6 bases from J, with 17 bases between. Germline V CDR1 and CDR2: SGHNT, YYREEE (reference sequence). This CDR3 reads CASSFQGLRFDGYTF. Here the CDR3 DNA reads TGTGCCAGCAGCTTCCAGGGGCTCCGGTTTGATGGCTACACCTTC.

The V and J genes are TRBV28 and TRBJ2-7; 10 positions agree with TRBD2. The CDR3 has 17 residues. J gave up 3 bases and V 2 bases, and 10 bases lay outside the gene matches. CDR1 is MDHEN, CDR2 SYDVKM, per germline. CDR3 DNA sequence: TGTGCCAGCAGTTTAGTCCTAGCGGGGGTAAATTTCTACGAGCAGTACTTC. Translating gives CASSLVLAGVNFYEQYF.

This chain uses TRBV6-6 with TRBJ1-1, with 9 bases lining up with TRBD1. V lost 7 bases to trimming and J lost 8 bases; unmatched junction nucleotides: 11. Germline loops: CDR1 MNHNY, CDR2 SVGAGI (reference sequence). The CDR3 is made up of 14 amino acids. CDR3 sequence (DNA): TGTGCCAGCACCTCGTTGATACAGGGGGCCGAAGCTTTCTTT. Translation gives CASTSLIQGAEAFF.